The 7 T cell receptor beta chains in this list originate from one sample, sequenced in a study of T-cell reconstitution after alpha-beta-depleted transplantation in children. It was with unique molecular identifiers that the TCRbeta library was prepared. TCRdb ran MiXCR on the PCR reads and lists one entry per CDR3 protein. The table records 330,000 or so distinct CDR3 sequences, 9.5% to 13% of them present only once. Source: PBMCs, taken before TCRalphabeta/CD19-depleted stem cell transplant. The receptor set was obtained from a boy younger than two with acute myeloid leukemia, due to receive a stem cell transplant.

This clonotype was seen many times. The chain is built from TRBV12-3 or TRBV12-4 and TRBJ2-3, with TRBD2 matching over 11 bases. The V segment lost 2 bases and the J segment 2 bases; nucleotides outside the gene matches: 6. CDR3 length: 17 residues. In DNA, the CDR3 is TGTGCCAGCAGTTTAAGGGCTAGCGGGGGGTCCACAGATACGCAGTATTTT. It yields the protein CASSLRASGGSTDTQYF.

This clonotype was counted at least ten times. The chain links TRBV6-1 to TRBJ1-2; weak D call: TRBD1 (6 bases). Per the germline V gene, CDR1 is MNHNS and CDR2 is SASEGT. The CDR3 length is 17 residues. V was cut by 1 base and J by 1 base, with 16 bases left in between. CDR3 in amino acids: CASSEVLGDMFNYGYTF. In nucleotides, the CDR3 is TGTGCCAGCAGTGAAGTTCTGGGGGACATGTTTAACTATGGCTACACCTTC.

This clonotype was found many times. This chain joins TRBV5-1 and TRBJ2-7; 15 bases match TRBD2. CDR3 length equals 19 residues. Germline V gives CDR1 SGHRS, CDR2 YFSETQ. The J segment lost 0 bases and the V segment lost 4 bases, leaving 11 bases of the junction unmatched. The CDR3 coding sequence is TGCGCCAGCAGCCCAAACGGACTAGCGGGGGGGCCGGTCTCCTACGAGCAGTACTTC. Its translation is CASSPNGLAGGPVSYEQYF.

This clonotype came up many times. V gene TRBV5-1 combines with J gene TRBJ2-6; a weak D match, TRBD2 (5 bases). Germline assignment: CDR1 SGHRS and CDR2 YFSETQ. The CDR3 sequence is 17 residues long. Trimming took off 3 bases at V and 1 base at J, with 14 bases between the two ends. Written as DNA, the CDR3 is TGCGCCAGCAGCTCCACCGCGGGTAGGTCTGGGGCCAACGTCCTGACTTTC. It codes for CASSSTAGRSGANVLTF.

This clonotype was seen many times. The chain is built from TRBV5-1 and TRBJ2-7; D is perhaps TRBD1 (6 bases). The germline V gene encodes CDR1 SGHRS and CDR2 YFSETQ. The germline V and J ends were trimmed by 2 bases and 2 bases, with 17 bases remaining between them. CDR3 length: 16 residues. As DNA, the CDR3 is TGCGCCAGCAGCTTTACAGGGACCGAATTTCCCTACGAGCAGTACTTC. It codes for CASSFTGTEFPYEQYF.

With regard to this clonotype: At one of its ends the junction is not consistent with the germline gene, which may arise from a read error. The chain couples TRBV14 to TRBJ2-1; 11 bases agree with TRBD2. Germline CDR1 is SGHDN and CDR2 is FVKESK. The CDR3 covers 15 residues. The CDR3 DNA sequence: TGTGGCAGCAGCCAAACTAGCGGGAGCTACAATGAGCAGTTCTTC. Translation: CGSSQTSGSYNEQFF. The entire variable domain, with the rest obtained from reference TRBV14 and TRBJ2-1, is as follows: EAGVTQFPSHSVIEKGQTVTLRCDPISGHDNLYWYRRVMGKEIKFLLHFVKESKQDESGMPNNRFLAERTGGTYSTLKVQPAELEDSGVYFCGSSQTSGSYNEQFFGPGTRLTVL.

This clonotype was recorded many times. This chain uses TRBV28 with TRBJ2-7; 9 bases agree with TRBD2. Germline-derived CDR1 and CDR2 are MDHEN and SYDVKM. This CDR3 comprises 15 residues. V shed 2 bases and J 2 bases; nucleotides not matched to a gene: 4. The CDR3 spells CASSLISGSAYEQYF. In DNA, the CDR3 is TGTGCCAGCAGTTTAATTAGCGGGAGCGCCTACGAGCAGTACTTC. The complete variable domain, with remaining parts taken from reference TRBV28 and TRBJ2-7, reads DVKVTQSSRYLVKRTGEKVFLECVQDMDHENMFWYRQDPGLGLRLIYFSYDVKMKEKGDIPEGYSVSREKKERFSLILESASTNQTSMYLCASSLISGSAYEQYFGPGTRLTVT.